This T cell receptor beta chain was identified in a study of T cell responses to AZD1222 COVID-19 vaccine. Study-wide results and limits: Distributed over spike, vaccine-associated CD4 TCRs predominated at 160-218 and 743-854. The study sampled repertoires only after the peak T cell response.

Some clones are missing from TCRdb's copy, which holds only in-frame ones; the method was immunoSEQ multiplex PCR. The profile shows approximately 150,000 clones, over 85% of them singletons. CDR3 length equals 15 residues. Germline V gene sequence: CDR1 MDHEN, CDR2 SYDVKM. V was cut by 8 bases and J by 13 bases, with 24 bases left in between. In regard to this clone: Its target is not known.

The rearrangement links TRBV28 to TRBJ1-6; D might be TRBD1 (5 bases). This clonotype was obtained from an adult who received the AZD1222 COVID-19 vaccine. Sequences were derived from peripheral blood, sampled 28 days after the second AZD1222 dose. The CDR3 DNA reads TGTGCCAGCTCGGTGGACGGGACGGAGGTTCGTCCCCTCCACTTT. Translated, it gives CASSVDGTEVRPLHF.